This T cell receptor (beta chain) stems from a study of blood T cell repertoires in COVID-19. The table came from immunoSEQ multiplex PCR; TCRdb's copy has only in-frame clones and leaves some out. The table includes 200,000 to 250,000 clones, roughly four fifths detected once. Sequencing input: PBMCs or T cells enriched from blood (not recorded which). The origin of this receptor is a woman aged 55-75 years who had recovered from COVID-19.

The CDR3 spells CASSLLDRADTQYF. CDR3 DNA: TGTGCCAGCAGCTTACTGGACAGGGCAGATACGCAGTATTTT. The chain combines TRBV5-4 with TRBJ2-3; TRBD1 aligns across 8 bases. V lost 2 bases to trimming and J lost 4 bases; unmatched junction nucleotides: 3. The CDR3 loop spans 14 amino acids. Germline V CDR1 and CDR2: SGHNT, YYREEE (reference sequence).